This T cell receptor (beta chain) was identified in a study of CXCR3-negative and CXCR3-positive naive CD8 T cells. The CDR3 is 12 residues long. Per the germline V gene, CDR1 is SGHVS and CDR2 is FNYEAQ. The TRB cDNA libraries were prepared by 5' RACE with UMI labels. TCRdb derives one entry per CDR3 protein from the 5' RACE reads, leaving out DNA. The ten top clones account for 14% to 15%, within a sample of under 45,000 distinct CDR3 sequences. General study results and limits: Naive CXCR3-positive and CXCR3-negative cells shared similar TRBV-TRBJ usage, unlike memory cells. Both of the naive subsets showed about the same high diversity, but memory CD8+ cells had much less.

With regard to this clonotype: Its antigen is unidentified.

Investigators sorted each CD8+ T cell subset in triplicate, taking 300,000 to 350,000 cells each time. Sequenced input: memory CD8+ T cells from blood. The source is a human donor in good health. Some clones in this sample may be carry-over from other donors' samples. V is TRBV7-6 and J is TRBJ2-1; as DNA is missing, the TRBD2 call by TCRdb cannot be tested. CDR3 region: CASSLDPLGQFF.